Listed here are 8 T cell receptor beta chains from one sample, sequenced in a study of T cells after yellow fever vaccination. TCRdb re-called the 5' RACE reads through MiXCR, storing one row per CDR3 protein. The sample yields a few hundred thousand distinct CDR3 sequences, about 15% seen once. The sequenced sample was PBMCs, obtained about 5 days after the first yellow fever vaccination. These receptors all come from a man younger than 35 who received the YFV17D yellow fever vaccine.

This clonotype was counted between two and nine times. This chain joins TRBV5-1 and TRBJ2-1; tentatively, D is TRBD1 (7 bases). The CDR3 consists of 16 residues. The germline CDR1 and CDR2 sequences are SGHRS and YFSETQ. Trimming left V 3 bases short and J 8 bases short, with 21 bases between. Here the CDR3 reads CASSSGVTGATDEQFF. CDR3 DNA: TGCGCCAGCAGCTCGGGGGTTACAGGGGCGACGGATGAGCAGTTCTTC.

This clonotype has ten or more counts. V is TRBV24-1 and J is TRBJ1-2, with D possibly being TRBD1 (6 bases). The CDR3 has 13 residues. V was pared by 7 bases and J by 8 bases, with 16 bases between. CDR1 is KGHDR, CDR2 SFDVKD, per germline. This CDR3 is CATRDPGEGGYTF. The DNA for the CDR3 is TGTGCCACCAGGGATCCAGGGGAGGGAGGCTACACCTTC.

V usage is TRBV6-1 and J usage is TRBJ1-6, with 7 bases aligning to TRBD1. Germline V lookup: CDR1 MNHNS, CDR2 SASEGT. The V segment lost 6 bases and the J segment 5 bases; nucleotides outside the gene matches: 4. This CDR3 is 14 amino acids long. The DNA for the CDR3 is TGTGCCAGCAGAAGGGACAGCGATAATTCACCCCTCCACTTT. Residues: CASRRDSDNSPLHF.

This clonotype was counted a few times. V usage is TRBV7-8 and J usage is TRBJ2-7; TRBD1 is a possible D gene (6 bases). This CDR3 is 13 amino acids long. Trimming stripped 4 bases from V and 4 bases from J, with 11 bases between. CDR1 is SGHVS and CDR2 is FQNEAQ in the germline V gene. Here the CDR3 reads CASSWDIPYEQYV. CDR3 sequence (DNA): TGTGCCAGCAGCTGGGACATTCCGTACGAGCAGTACGTC.

The V and J genes are TRBV6-2 or TRBV6-3 and TRBJ1-4; the D gene is possibly TRBD1 (6 bases). With 2 bases removed from V and 8 bases from J, the gap between germline ends came to 12 bases. The CDR3 spans 14 residues. In germline, CDR1 is MNHEY, CDR2 SVGEGT. The CDR3 DNA reads TGTGCCAGCAGTTACGTAGGGGGACACGAAAAACTGTTTTTT. Translating gives CASSYVGGHEKLFF.

V and J are TRBV2 and TRBJ2-3; D might be TRBD1 or TRBD2, each matching 6 bases. The CDR3 is 14 amino acids. Deletions cut 11 bases from V and 1 base from J, with 16 bases between. Germline V CDR1 and CDR2: SNHLY, FYNNEI. This chain's CDR3 is CAAAWGAGTDTQYF. For the CDR3, the DNA is TGTGCCGCAGCGTGGGGGGCCGGCACAGATACGCAGTATTTT.

The rearrangement uses TRBV2 and TRBJ2-3; TRBD1 agrees at 7 bases. V was pared by 7 bases and J by 5 bases, with 6 bases of the junction left unmatched. The CDR3 is 13 residues long. CDR1 and CDR2 (germline): SNHLY, FYNNEI. Here the CDR3 reads CASIRDSGDTQYF. The CDR3 coding sequence is TGTGCCAGCATTCGGGACAGCGGAGATACGCAGTATTTT.

This clonotype has a handful of counts. The CDR3 region has the DNA TGTGCCAGCGGTTCAACAGCAAGCGGGCCGGCGGAGACCCAGTACTTC. This gives the protein CASGSTASGPAETQYF. V gene TRBV6-5 combines with J gene TRBJ2-5; the D gene is possibly TRBD2 (6 bases). With 8 bases removed from V and 5 bases from J, the gap between germline ends came to 24 bases. The CDR3 consists of 16 residues. Germline assignment: CDR1 MNHEY and CDR2 SVGAGI.